A single sample gave rise to the 21 T cell receptor beta chains below, sequenced in a study of long-term antiretroviral therapy in people with HIV. The assay used was immunoSEQ (version v3.0), run at survey level. Assay: immunoSEQ multiplex PCR; the TCRdb copy retains only in-frame clones and omits some. Seen here are roughly 16,000 clones, 90% to 95% observed once, and the top ten hold under 5.5%. The source was unsorted PBMCs, collected roughly 6.2 years after starting antiretroviral therapy. The receptors were sampled from a woman in her 50s with HIV.

This rearrangement joins TRBV2 to TRBJ2-6, with D maybe TRBD2 (7 bases). The CDR3 spans 15 residues. V lost 9 bases to trimming and J lost 0 bases, with 12 bases between them. CDR1 SNHLY and CDR2 FYNNEI come from the germline V gene. CDR3 residues: CASSGGPSGANVLTF. The CDR3 DNA reads as TGTGCCAGTTCCGGGGGGCCCTCTGGGGCCAACGTCCTGACTTTC.

The V gene is TRBV11-2, the J gene TRBJ2-1, with a tentative D call TRBD1 (6 bases). Germline values: CDR1 SGHAT, CDR2 FQNNGV. The CDR3 is made up of 14 amino acids. V gave up 1 base and J gave up 7 bases, with 11 bases separating them. In DNA, the CDR3 is TGTGCCAGCAGCTTAGGCTGGGACATAAATGAGCAGTTCTTC. Protein: CASSLGWDINEQFF.

V is TRBV18 and J is TRBJ2-5, with 9 bases that match TRBD1. V trimming: 4 bases; J trimming: 2 bases; junction bases outside the gene matches: 5. Germline V gives CDR1 KGHSH, CDR2 LQKENI. The CDR3 is 15 amino acids. CDR3 in DNA: TGTGCCAGCTCACTCTCCGGGACAGGGCAAGAGACCCAGTACTTC. Translating gives CASSLSGTGQETQYF.

The CDR3 is CASSLGLGEQYF. CDR3 sequence (DNA): TGTGCCAGCAGTTTAGGACTGGGCGAGCAGTACTTC. The V gene is TRBV28, the J gene TRBJ2-7; perhaps TRBD2 as D (5 bases). The CDR3 loop spans 12 amino acids. The V gene's germline CDR1 is MDHEN and CDR2 SYDVKM. Trimming pared 2 bases from V and 6 bases from J, leaving 8 bases between.

This chain uses TRBV5-1 with TRBJ2-7; D remains unclear. Germline V gene lookup returns CDR1 SGHRS and CDR2 YFSETQ. V shed 1 base and J shed 3 bases, with 14 bases lying between them. This CDR3 spans 15 amino acids. The CDR3 here is CASSLSPGPSYEQYF. The CDR3 nucleotides read TGCGCCAGCAGCTTGTCCCCCGGCCCCAGCTACGAGCAGTACTTC.

This clone was observed a single time. This chain connects TRBV29-1 to TRBJ1-2, with D perhaps matching TRBD1 (5 bases). V lost 3 bases to trimming and J lost 0 bases, with 17 bases between them. The germline CDR1 and CDR2 sequences are SQVTM and ANQGSEA. This CDR3 is 16 amino acids long. In nucleotides, the CDR3 is TGCAGCGTTGATATTACCCCCGGGGCTCCTAACTATGGCTACACCTTC. Protein: CSVDITPGAPNYGYTF.

The rearrangement links TRBV19 to TRBJ2-2; D is ambiguous. CDR3 size: 14 residues. Germline V gene lookup returns CDR1 LNHDA and CDR2 SQIVND (reference sequence). Trimming removed 6 bases at V and 0 bases at J, with 8 bases between. CDR3 nucleotides: TGTGCCAGTAGCATGGGGACGAACACCGGGGAGCTGTTTTTT. It encodes CASSMGTNTGELFF. The variable domain in full, completed from reference TRBV19 and TRBJ2-2, reads DGGITQSPKYLFRKEGQNVTLSCEQNLNHDAMYWYRQDPGQGLRLIYYSQIVNDFQKGDIAEGYSVSREKKESFPLTVTSAQKNPTAFYLCASSMGTNTGELFFGEGSRLTVL.

The chain couples TRBV7-3 to TRBJ1-6; D is ambiguous. CDR3 length: 15 amino acids. Germline CDR1 and CDR2: SGHTA and FQGTGA. The V and J ends lost 0 bases and 8 bases respectively, with 11 bases between them. The CDR3: CASSLTSATDSPLHF. As DNA, the CDR3 is TGTGCCAGCAGCTTAACGTCGGCCACCGATTCACCCCTCCACTTT.

V gene TRBV6-6 combines with J gene TRBJ2-1; D is unclear. V lost 2 bases and J lost 0, with 11 bases in between. Germline V gene sequence: CDR1 MNHNY, CDR2 SVGAGI (reference sequence). This CDR3 region has 16 residues. The chain's CDR3 is CASSYPDGSSYNEQFF. The CDR3 nucleotides read TGTGCCAGCAGTTACCCGGACGGAAGCTCCTACAATGAGCAGTTCTTC.

The chain has TRBV29-1 and TRBJ2-1; D call uncertain. This CDR3 has 17 residues. V was trimmed by 3 bases and J by 1 base, leaving 19 bases between them. From germline, CDR1 is SQVTM and CDR2 ANQGSEA. The CDR3 sequence: CSVDDPFDDQSYNEQFF. As DNA, the CDR3 is TGCAGCGTTGATGATCCTTTTGATGACCAGTCCTACAATGAGCAGTTCTTC.

The CDR3 spells CASSDDRGRGNEQFF. The DNA for the CDR3 is TGTGCCAGCAGTGACGACAGGGGGCGCGGTAATGAGCAGTTCTTC. The chain joins TRBV2 to TRBJ2-1; 10 bases line up with TRBD1. The CDR3 covers 15 residues. V lost 3 bases, J lost 7 bases, and 6 bases stayed unmatched. Germline V gene sequence: CDR1 SNHLY, CDR2 FYNNEI.

The chain links TRBV9 to TRBJ1-5, with 8 bases identical to TRBD1. Germline V gives CDR1 SGDLS, CDR2 YYNGEE. The CDR3 is 14 residues long. Trimming removed 3 bases from V and 5 bases from J; junction bases left unmatched: 4. This CDR3 reads CASSDGQGYQPQHF. CDR3 nucleotide sequence: TGTGCCAGCAGCGACGGACAGGGATATCAGCCCCAGCATTTT.

The chain joins TRBV4-1 to TRBJ1-1; perhaps TRBD1 as D (6 bases). Germline CDR1 reads MGHRA; CDR2 reads YSYEKL. The V and J ends lost 1 base and 1 base respectively, with 13 bases between them. The CDR3 runs 16 residues. This chain's CDR3 is CASSQVAPTGNTEAFF. CDR3 DNA sequence: TGCGCCAGCAGCCAAGTCGCACCGACAGGGAACACTGAAGCTTTCTTT.

This clone occurred a few times. The chain carries TRBV4-1 and TRBJ1-2; 7 nucleotides align to TRBD1. There are 15 residues in the CDR3. Trimming removed 0 bases from V and 4 bases from J; junction bases left unmatched: 5. Germline CDR1 and CDR2: MGHRA and YSYEKL. The CDR3 spells CASSQDRGQGYGYTF. The CDR3 DNA reads as TGCGCCAGCAGCCAAGATAGGGGGCAGGGCTATGGCTACACCTTC.

V is TRBV5-1 and J is TRBJ2-3; D not certain. From germline, CDR1 is SGHRS and CDR2 YFSETQ. Trimming shortened V by 4 bases and J by 2 bases, and 11 bases separated the two germline ends. The CDR3 is 14 amino acids. CDR3 in DNA: TGCGCCAGCAGCGAGGAGCAGATCACAGATACGCAGTATTTT. Its translation is CASSEEQITDTQYF.

The chain is built from TRBV19 and TRBJ1-3; unclear D gene. The CDR3 runs to 14 residues. V gave up 3 bases and J gave up 1 base, with 7 bases separating them. Germline loops: CDR1 LNHDA, CDR2 SQIVND (reference sequence). CDR3 in DNA: TGTGCCAGTAGTATCGGGGTGTCTGGAAACACCATATATTTT. The encoded protein is CASSIGVSGNTIYF.

The V call is TRBV27, the J call TRBJ2-7, with unresolved D. The CDR3 contains 13 residues. Germline V gives CDR1 MNHEY, CDR2 SMNVEV (reference sequence). V lost 4 bases to trimming and J lost 1 base, with 8 bases between them. The CDR3 DNA is TGTGCCAGCAGTTCGGGCGGATCCTACGAGCAGTACTTC. As protein: CASSSGGSYEQYF.

The chain combines TRBV4-1 with TRBJ1-4, with a tentative D call TRBD1 (5 bases). Germline V CDR1 and CDR2: MGHRA, YSYEKL. Trimming cost V 4 bases and J 5 bases, with 17 bases left between them. This CDR3 comprises 16 residues. CDR3 coding DNA: TGCGCCAGCAGCCCACGTTCCGGGACGGTGAATGAAAAACTGTTTTTT. Its protein is CASSPRSGTVNEKLFF.

The V and J genes are TRBV27 and TRBJ1-4; D call uncertain. CDR1 and CDR2 (germline): MNHEY, SMNVEV (reference sequence). V dropped 4 bases and J dropped 2 bases, with 11 bases sitting between them. CDR3 size: 15 residues. CDR3 loop: CASSSRVATNEKLFF. In DNA form, the CDR3 reads TGTGCCAGCAGTTCGCGGGTGGCCACTAATGAAAAACTGTTTTTT.

The gene calls are TRBV5-1 and TRBJ2-7, with D possibly TRBD1 on 6 matching bases. The CDR3 covers 15 residues. Germline V gene sequence: CDR1 SGHRS, CDR2 YFSETQ. Trimming pared 4 bases from V and 4 bases from J, leaving 18 bases between. The CDR3 DNA sequence: TGCGCCAGCAGCCACCTACAGGGTGGAGAGTACGAGCAGTACTTC. It translates to CASSHLQGGEYEQYF. Drawing the rest from reference TRBV5-1 and TRBJ2-7, the complete variable domain is KAGVTQTPRYLIKTRGQQVTLSCSPISGHRSVSWYQQTPGQGLQFLFEYFSETQRNKGNFPGRFSGRQFSNSRSEMNVSTLELGDSALYLCASSHLQGGEYEQYFGPGTRLTVT.

The chain couples TRBV6-5 to TRBJ2-1; D remains ambiguous. V was pared by 8 bases and J by 5 bases, with 16 bases between. The CDR3 has 14 residues. Germline loops: CDR1 MNHEY, CDR2 SVGAGI. The CDR3 is CASSTRGLHNEQFF. CDR3 sequence (DNA): TGTGCCAGCTCTACCCGAGGTCTACACAATGAGCAGTTCTTC.